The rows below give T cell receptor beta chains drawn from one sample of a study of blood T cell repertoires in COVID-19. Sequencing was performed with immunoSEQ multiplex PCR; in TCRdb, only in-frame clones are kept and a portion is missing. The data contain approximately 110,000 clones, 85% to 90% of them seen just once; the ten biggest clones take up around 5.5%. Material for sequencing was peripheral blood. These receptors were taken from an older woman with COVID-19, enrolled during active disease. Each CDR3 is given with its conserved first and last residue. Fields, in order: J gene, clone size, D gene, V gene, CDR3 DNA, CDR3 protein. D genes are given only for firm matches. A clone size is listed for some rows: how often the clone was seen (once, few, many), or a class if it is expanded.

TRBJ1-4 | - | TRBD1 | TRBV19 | TGTGCCAGTAGTACGCGGACAGGGGGTGAAAAACTGTTTTTT | CASSTRTGGEKLFF
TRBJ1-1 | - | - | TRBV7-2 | TGTGCCAGCAGCCTCGATGGGGCAGAGAACACTGAAGCTTTCTTT | CASSLDGAENTEAFF
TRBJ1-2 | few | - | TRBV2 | TGTGCCAGCAGCCTTAGGGGATCGGACTATGGCTACACCTTC | CASSLRGSDYGYTF
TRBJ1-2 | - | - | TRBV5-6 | TGTGCCAGCAGCCCAGAAAACCGACCTTCGGGGGAGAGGTGGGGCTACACCTTC | CASSPENRPSGERWGYTF
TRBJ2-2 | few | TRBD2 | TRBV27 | TGTGCCAGCAGTTTAGATAGCGGGGGTGGGACCGGGGAGCTGTTTTTT | CASSLDSGGGTGELFF
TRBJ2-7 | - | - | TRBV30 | TGTGCCTGGATGGACAGCTACGAGCAGTACTTC | CAWMDSYEQYF
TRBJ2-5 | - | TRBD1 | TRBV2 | TGTGCCAGCGGGGGCCGGGACAGGGTGATGGAGACCCAGTACTTC | CASGGRDRVMETQYF
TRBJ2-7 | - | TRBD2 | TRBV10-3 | TGTGCCATCAGTGGACTAGCGGGGTTGGGGGAGCAGTACTTC | CAISGLAGLGEQYF
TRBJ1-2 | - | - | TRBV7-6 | TGTGCCAGCAGCCCAAACGTCGGACTGCGCTCTTTTACCTTC | CASSPNVGLRSFTF
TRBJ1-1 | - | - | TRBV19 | TGTGCCAGTAGTATAGCAAGACAGACTGAAGCTTTCTTT | CASSIARQTEAFF
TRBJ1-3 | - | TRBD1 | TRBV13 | TGTGCCAGCAGCGAGGGACAGGGCTCCTACTTTGGAAACACCATATATTTT | CASSEGQGSYFGNTIYF
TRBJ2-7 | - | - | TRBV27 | TGTGCCACTAATGGACAGAACTCCTACGAGCAGTACTTC | CATNGQNSYEQYF
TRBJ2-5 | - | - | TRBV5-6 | TGTGCCAGCAGCTTGGGTATGGGACTGCAAGAGACCCAGTACTTC | CASSLGMGLQETQYF
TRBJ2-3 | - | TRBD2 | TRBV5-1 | TGCGCCAGCAGCCGGACTAGCGGGGGAATAACAGATACGCAGTATTTT | CASSRTSGGITDTQYF
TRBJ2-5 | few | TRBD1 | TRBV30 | TGTGCCTGGAGCCTTACCACAGGGGGCCAAGAGACCCAGTACTTC | CAWSLTTGGQETQYF
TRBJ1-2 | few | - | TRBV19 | TGTGCCAGTAGTATACTTCCCTCGGACACCTCTAACTATGGCTACACCTTC | CASSILPSDTSNYGYTF
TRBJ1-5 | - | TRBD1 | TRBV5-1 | TGCGCCAGCAGCCTGGGGGCCGGACAGGGCGGCAATCAGCCCCAGCATTTT | CASSLGAGQGGNQPQHF
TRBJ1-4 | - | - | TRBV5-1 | TGCGCCAGCAGCGCGAGGGGGTCCCATAATGAAAAACTGTTTTTT | CASSARGSHNEKLFF
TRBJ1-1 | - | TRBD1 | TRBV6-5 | TGTGCCAGCAGCCAGGGGGCTAGGACTGAAGCTTTCTTT | CASSQGARTEAFF
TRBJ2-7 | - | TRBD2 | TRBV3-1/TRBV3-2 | TGTGCCAGCAGCTCGCTGGCGGGGGGGGTCGAGCAGTACTTC | CASSSLAGGVEQYF
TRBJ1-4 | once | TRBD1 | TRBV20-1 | TGCAGTGCTAGTTTGCGGACAGGTGATGAAAAACTGTTTTTT | CSASLRTGDEKLFF
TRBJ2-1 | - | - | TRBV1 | TGCACCAGCCTAAGACTAGCGGGGGGATTCGATGAGCAGTTCTTC | CTSLRLAGGFDEQFF
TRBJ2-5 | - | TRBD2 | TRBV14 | TGTGCCAGCAGCCAGCGAAGTAATGGACTAGCCGCTGGGGCCCAGTACTTC | CASSQRSNGLAAGAQYF
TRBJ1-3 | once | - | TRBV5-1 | TGCGCCAGCAGCTTGGAAGGGGCGGACTCTGGAAACACCATATATTTT | CASSLEGADSGNTIYF
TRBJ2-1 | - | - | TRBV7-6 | TGTGCCAGCAGCTTAGCGAACATTCGGAGCTCCTACAATGAGCAGTTCTTC | CASSLANIRSSYNEQFF
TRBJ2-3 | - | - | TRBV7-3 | TGTGCCAGCAGCTTAGCTGGGGAGGCAGATACGCAGTATTTT | CASSLAGEADTQYF